This entry lists 7 T cell receptor beta chains sequenced from one sample in a study of cytomegalovirus exposure and HLA in healthy donors. A multiplex PCR was run with 60 Vbeta primers and 13 Jbeta primers. Sequencing used immunoSEQ multiplex PCR; TCRdb keeps in-frame clones, though not all of them. The sample has 120,000 or so clones; approximately 75% are singletons. Sequencing was done on a sample of PBMCs. Source of these receptors: a woman aged 45-65 years in good health and CMV-seronegative.

The rearrangement joins TRBV28 to TRBJ1-1, with D unclear. CDR3 size: 15 residues. CDR1 and CDR2 from the germline V gene are MDHEN and SYDVKM. Trimming removed 4 bases at V and 3 bases at J, with 15 bases between. The CDR3 loop reads CASSSLPPGDTEAFF. The DNA for the CDR3 is TGTGCCAGCAGTTCCCTACCCCCGGGAGACACTGAAGCTTTCTTT. Looking up the rest from reference TRBV28 and TRBJ1-1 gives the full variable domain: DVKVTQSSRYLVKRTGEKVFLECVQDMDHENMFWYRQDPGLGLRLIYFSYDVKMKEKGDIPEGYSVSREKKERFSLILESASTNQTSMYLCASSSLPPGDTEAFFGQGTRLTVV.

The V gene is TRBV11-3, the J gene TRBJ1-1; TRBD1 matches 12 bases. This CDR3 has 13 amino acids. Unmatched junction bases numbered 5, after V lost 4 bases and J lost 11 bases. CDR1 and CDR2 from the germline V gene are SGHNT and YENEEA. The CDR3 sequence is CASSWGQGAQAFF. CDR3 DNA sequence: TGTGCCAGCAGCTGGGGACAGGGGGCGCAGGCTTTCTTT.

This chain links TRBV5-1 with TRBJ2-3; 7 bases fit TRBD1. The germline V gene has CDR1 SGHRS and CDR2 YFSETQ. The CDR3 has 15 residues. V gave up 0 bases and J gave up 2 bases; unmatched junction bases: 3. CDR3 bases: TGCGCCAGCAGCTTGGAGGGACAGTACACAGATACGCAGTATTTT. Its protein product is CASSLEGQYTDTQYF.

The genes are TRBV5-1 and TRBJ2-1; 13 positions agree with TRBD2. Germline-derived CDR1 and CDR2 are SGHRS and YFSETQ. The V gene end was trimmed by 4 bases and the J gene end by 4 bases; junction bases not matched to a gene: 11. The CDR3 length is 18 residues. For the CDR3, the DNA is TGCGCCAGCAGCCCGGGACTAGCGGGGCTACCGGAGTACAATGAGCAGTTCTTC. This gives the protein CASSPGLAGLPEYNEQFF.

The table lists this clone with a count of one. This chain joins TRBV4-3 and TRBJ2-7; 9 bases fit TRBD1. The germline V gene encodes CDR1 LGHNA and CDR2 YSLEER. V was clipped by 1 base and J by 1 base; unmatched bases: 5. This CDR3 is built from 16 residues. As DNA, the CDR3 is TGCGCCAGCAGCCAAGTCCCCGGGACAGGGTCCTACGAGCAGTACTTC. Translation: CASSQVPGTGSYEQYF.

The chain couples TRBV7-2 to TRBJ1-2; 7 bases agree with TRBD1. The junction had 7 bases not matched to a gene; V was cut back by 4 bases and J by 8 bases. In germline, CDR1 is SGHTA, CDR2 FQGNSA. The length of the CDR3 is 13 residues. In nucleotides, the CDR3 is TGTGCCAGCAGCTCAATCTTAGGGGGCGGCTACACCTTC. Translated: CASSSILGGGYTF.

The chain links TRBV19 to TRBJ2-7; 10 nucleotides match TRBD1. V was pared by 5 bases and J by 1 base, with 8 bases of the junction left unmatched. This CDR3 is built from 16 residues. Germline V CDR1 and CDR2: LNHDA, SQIVND (reference sequence). The CDR3 reads CASSLPTGQGSYEQYF. In DNA, the CDR3 is TGTGCCAGTAGTCTCCCGACGGGACAGGGGTCCTACGAGCAGTACTTC. The variable domain in full, completed from reference TRBV19 and TRBJ2-7, reads DGGITQSPKYLFRKEGQNVTLSCEQNLNHDAMYWYRQDPGQGLRLIYYSQIVNDFQKGDIAEGYSVSREKKESFPLTVTSAQKNPTAFYLCASSLPTGQGSYEQYFGPGTRLTVT.